The table lists the clone carrying this T cell receptor (beta chain) with a few counts. TCRdb's copy holds only in-frame clones and misses some; the assay was immunoSEQ multiplex PCR. The table has 300,000 to 400,000 clones, roughly 90% seen once. The sample originates from a study of blood T cell repertoires in COVID-19. Germline CDR1 and CDR2: SGHDT and YYEEEE. Trimming took 4 bases from V and 2 from J, leaving 22 bases between them. This CDR3 has 17 amino acids. Sequenced sample: peripheral blood. V gene TRBV5-6 combines with J gene TRBJ2-7; D might be TRBD1 (6 bases). This sequence originates from a woman between 70 and 85 years old with COVID-19, enrolled during active disease. The CDR3 nucleotides are TGTGCCAGCAGCCAGTCTTTGGACAGCTATTTTCCCTACGAGCAGTACTTC. Its protein product is CASSQSLDSYFPYEQYF.